Listed below are T cell receptor beta chains from one sample, sequenced in a study of cytomegalovirus exposure and HLA in healthy donors. TCRdb keeps only in-frame clones here, not all; method: immunoSEQ multiplex PCR. The sample includes 100,000 to 150,000 clones, roughly 80% of them seen just once. The sequenced material came from PBMCs. These receptor sequences come from a man aged 30 to 39 in good health and CMV-seropositive. Each CDR3 is given with its conserved first and last residue. The order of the fields is D gene, clone size, V gene, J gene, CDR3 protein, CDR3 DNA. The D gene is left open where the match is weak. Clone sizes are given selectively: once, few, many, or a class where the clone is expanded.

>.|.|TRBV5-1|TRBJ2-7
CASSFGDGLRGQYF
TGCGCCAGCAGCTTTGGCGACGGCCTACGAGGGCAGTACTTC
>TRBD2|few|TRBV7-2|TRBJ2-7
CASSLVGTSYEQYF
TGTGCCAGCAGCTTAGTGGGGACTAGCTACGAGCAGTACTTC
>.|.|TRBV6-5|TRBJ1-1
CASSQGLNTEAFF
TGTGCCAGCTCACAGGGTTTGAACACTGAAGCTTTCTTT
>TRBD2|few|TRBV11-2|TRBJ2-2
CASSPSGGTGELFF
TGTGCCAGCAGCCCGAGCGGGGGGACCGGGGAGCTGTTTTTT
>.|.|TRBV6-5|TRBJ2-1
CASSFRNEQFF
TGTGCCAGCAGTTTTAGAAATGAGCAGTTCTTC
>.|.|TRBV28|TRBJ1-4
CASSLWAGRGSNEKLFF
TGTGCCAGCAGTTTATGGGCCGGGAGAGGTTCTAATGAAAAACTGTTTTTT
>TRBD1|.|TRBV11-1|TRBJ1-2
CASSLQGAYYGYTF
TGTGCCAGCAGCTTACAGGGGGCTTACTATGGCTACACCTTC
>TRBD1|.|TRBV29-1|TRBJ2-1
CSLNRGASSYNEQFF
TGCAGCCTAAACAGGGGCGCAAGCTCCTACAATGAGCAGTTCTTC
>.|.|TRBV6-1|TRBJ2-5
CASSELRQGKYF
TGTGCCAGCAGTGAATTGAGGCAGGGAAAGTACTTC
>TRBD2|.|TRBV27|TRBJ2-7
CASSFLAGAVYEQYF
TGTGCCAGCAGTTTCTTGGCGGGAGCAGTCTACGAGCAGTACTTC
>TRBD1|.|TRBV5-1|TRBJ2-7
CASSTTGTVRGAGEQYF
TGCGCCAGCAGCACAACCGGGACAGTCCGGGGTGCGGGCGAGCAGTACTTC
>.|.|TRBV25-1|TRBJ1-1
CASSEYQAPNTEAFF
TGTGCCAGCAGTGAATATCAGGCCCCGAACACTGAAGCTTTCTTT
>.|.|TRBV7-9|TRBJ2-7
CASSLRGNPYEQYF
TGTGCCAGCAGCTTACGGGGAAACCCCTACGAGCAGTACTTC
>TRBD1|.|TRBV10-2|TRBJ1-4
CASSTDRVANEKLFF
TGCGCCAGCAGCACAGACAGGGTGGCTAATGAAAAACTGTTTTTT
>.|.|TRBV10-2|TRBJ2-3
CASSLVSDTQYF
TGCGCCAGCAGCCTAGTATCTGATACGCAGTATTTT
>.|.|TRBV11-3|TRBJ1-1
CASSASSTANTEAFF
TGTGCCAGCAGTGCCTCTTCGACAGCGAACACTGAAGCTTTCTTT
>TRBD2|few|TRBV25-1|TRBJ2-7
CASSVRRLAGYEQYF
TGTGCCAGCAGTGTTAGAAGACTAGCGGGGTACGAGCAGTACTTC
>TRBD2|.|TRBV2|TRBJ2-7
CASRESSGSVHEQYF
TGTGCCAGCAGAGAATCTAGCGGGAGCGTCCACGAGCAGTACTTC
>TRBD2|.|TRBV5-4|TRBJ2-1
CASSLAGDYNEQFF
TGTGCCAGCAGCCTAGCGGGGGACTACAATGAGCAGTTCTTC
>TRBD1|few|TRBV10-2|TRBJ2-7
CASRVTGGNEQYF
TGCGCCAGCAGGGTGACAGGGGGCAACGAGCAGTACTTC
>.|.|TRBV29-1|TRBJ1-1
CSVAGTMNTEAFF
TGCAGCGTTGCGGGGACTATGAACACTGAAGCTTTCTTT
>.|.|TRBV10-1|TRBJ2-1
CASSGPAGYNEQFF
TGCGCCAGCAGTGGACCAGCGGGTTACAATGAGCAGTTCTTC
>TRBD2|.|TRBV5-6|TRBJ2-7
CASSSSGSAGEQYF
TGTGCCAGCAGCTCTAGCGGGAGTGCCGGCGAGCAGTACTTC
>TRBD1|.|TRBV6-6|TRBJ1-5
CASSRQGNQPQHF
TGTGCCAGCAGCAGACAGGGAAATCAGCCCCAGCATTTT
>.|.|TRBV5-1|TRBJ2-3
CASSLAAGEQYF
TGCGCCAGCAGCTTGGCAGCGGGCGAACAGTATTTT
>TRBD1|.|TRBV7-9|TRBJ2-7
CASSPPVAGGYYEQYF
TGTGCCAGCAGCCCCCCCGTAGCAGGGGGATACTACGAGCAGTACTTC
>.|.|TRBV7-6|TRBJ2-5
CASSPRQGGETQYF
TGTGCCAGCAGCCCCAGGCAGGGTGGAGAGACCCAGTACTTC
>.|few|TRBV6-6|TRBJ2-5
CASSQRDFQETQYF
TGTGCCAGCAGCCAACGGGACTTCCAAGAGACCCAGTACTTC
>.|few|TRBV28|TRBJ1-1
CASSFWQMNTEAFF
TGTGCCAGCAGTTTTTGGCAGATGAACACTGAAGCTTTCTTT
>.|.|TRBV9|TRBJ1-3
CASMTEPSGNTIYF
TGTGCCAGCATGACGGAGCCCTCTGGAAACACCATATATTTT
>.|.|TRBV27|TRBJ1-6
CASTRRGPRGNSPLHF
TGTGCCAGCACCCGACGTGGCCCCAGGGGAAATTCACCCCTCCACTTT
>.|.|TRBV15|TRBJ2-6
CATSRDLEVYSGANVLTF
TGTGCCACCAGCAGAGATTTAGAGGTTTACTCTGGGGCCAACGTCCTGACTTTC
>TRBD1|.|TRBV6-1|TRBJ2-1
CASSTGQGYNEQFF
TGTGCCAGCAGTACAGGACAGGGTTACAATGAGCAGTTCTTC
>TRBD1|.|TRBV4-1|TRBJ1-2
CASSQADRENYGYTF
TGCGCCAGCAGCCAAGCAGACAGGGAAAACTATGGCTACACCTTC
>TRBD2|.|TRBV11-3|TRBJ2-7
CASSSTSGSNEQYF
TGTGCCAGCAGCTCGACTAGCGGGAGCAACGAGCAGTACTTC
>.|.|TRBV28|TRBJ1-1
CASSLIGYGKNTEAFF
TGTGCCAGCAGTTTAATTGGTTACGGTAAGAACACTGAAGCTTTCTTT
>TRBD1|.|TRBV18|TRBJ1-5
CASSQGQGGQPQHF
TGTGCCAGCTCCCAAGGACAGGGAGGGCAGCCCCAGCATTTT